The rows below give T cell receptor beta chains drawn from one sample of a study of shared clonotypes between healthy human individuals. Here immunoSEQ multiplex PCR was the method, and the copy in TCRdb shows in-frame clones only, minus some. This sample has 1.5 million to 2.5 million clones, with about 95% found just once. Sample: naive CD8+ T cells sorted from blood. The receptor set was obtained from a man aged 18 to 29 in good health. CDR3s include the opening cysteine and the closing phenylalanine or tryptophan. The D gene is left open where the match is weak. Clone size is not always given. Where it is, it says once, few, many or a class for expanded clones.

V	size	J	D	CDR3	DNA
TRBV13	-	TRBJ2-2	TRBD1	CASSSGQGAIGELFF	TGTGCCAGCAGCTCTGGACAGGGGGCGATCGGGGAGCTGTTTTTT
TRBV27	-	TRBJ1-5	-	CASSYSGADQPQHF	TGTGCCAGCAGTTACTCGGGGGCTGATCAGCCCCAGCATTTT
TRBV19	-	TRBJ1-1	TRBD1	CASRDRGVTEAFF	TGTGCCAGTAGAGACAGGGGAGTTACTGAAGCTTTCTTT
TRBV7-9	-	TRBJ1-2	-	CASSLDYGYTF	TGTGCCAGCAGCTTGGACTATGGCTACACCTTC
TRBV7-9	-	TRBJ1-1	-	CASSSDVGAEAFF	TGTGCCAGCAGCTCGGACGTCGGCGCTGAAGCTTTCTTT
TRBV19	-	TRBJ2-5	TRBD2	CASSVGLAETQYF	TGTGCCAGTAGTGTAGGACTAGCGGAGACCCAGTACTTC
TRBV5-8	once	TRBJ1-5	-	CASSSRGSSSNQPQHF	TGTGCCAGCAGCTCGAGGGGATCGTCTAGCAATCAGCCCCAGCATTTT
TRBV27	once	TRBJ2-7	-	CASSLSIRSYEQYF	TGTGCCAGCAGTTTATCAATCCGCTCCTACGAGCAGTACTTC
TRBV2	-	TRBJ2-7	-	CASRVYEQYF	TGTGCCAGCCGCGTCTACGAGCAGTACTTC
TRBV6-1	-	TRBJ2-7	-	CASSDTGYEQYF	TGTGCCAGCAGTGACACCGGGTACGAGCAGTACTTC
TRBV30	-	TRBJ2-3	TRBD2	CAWIGTSGTTDTQYF	TGTGCCTGGATCGGAACTAGCGGAACCACAGATACGCAGTATTTT
TRBV30	-	TRBJ2-4	-	CAWSVGSTAKNIQYF	TGTGCCTGGAGTGTGGGGTCTACGGCCAAAAACATTCAGTACTTC
TRBV7-2	-	TRBJ1-3	-	CASSLEASSGNTIYF	TGTGCCAGCAGCTTAGAGGCCTCCTCTGGAAACACCATATATTTT
TRBV7-8	-	TRBJ1-5	-	CASSLSFDRPIGDQPQHF	TGTGCCAGCAGCTTGTCTTTTGACAGGCCCATAGGAGATCAGCCCCAGCATTTT
TRBV19	once	TRBJ2-7	-	CASSTSWGYEQYF	TGTGCCAGTAGTACCTCGTGGGGGTACGAGCAGTACTTC
TRBV11-2	-	TRBJ2-7	TRBD1	CASSLEVGGEYEQYF	TGTGCCAGCAGCTTAGAGGTAGGGGGCGAATACGAGCAGTACTTC
TRBV28	-	TRBJ2-6	-	CASRPYQGSGANVLTF	TGTGCCAGCAGGCCCTACCAGGGCTCTGGGGCCAACGTCCTGACTTTC
TRBV4-3	-	TRBJ2-1	TRBD2	CASSRTSEGYNEQFF	TGCGCCAGCAGCCGGACTAGCGAGGGGTACAATGAGCAGTTCTTC
TRBV19	-	TRBJ2-7	-	CASSMGRYYEQYF	TGTGCCAGTAGTATGGGGAGATACTACGAGCAGTACTTC
TRBV27	-	TRBJ2-7	-	CASSFGAGRTYEQYF	TGTGCCAGCAGTTTCGGGGCGGGGAGAACCTACGAGCAGTACTTC
TRBV27	-	TRBJ1-1	TRBD1	CASTALTGENTEAFF	TGTGCCAGCACCGCCCTGACAGGGGAGAACACTGAAGCTTTCTTT
TRBV4-3	-	TRBJ2-3	TRBD1	CASSRVQGARDTQYF	TGCGCCAGCAGCCGCGTACAGGGGGCCAGAGATACGCAGTATTTT
TRBV6-6	-	TRBJ1-4	-	CASTLALGGNEKLFF	TGTGCCAGCACCCTAGCTTTAGGGGGGAATGAAAAACTGTTTTTT
TRBV7-9	-	TRBJ2-1	TRBD2	CASSLLAAVAGGLLNEQFF	TGTGCCAGCAGCCTATTGGCTGCGGTAGCGGGAGGGTTATTGAATGAGCAGTTCTTC
TRBV13	-	TRBJ2-7	-	CASSPRAAYEQYF	TGTGCCAGCAGCCCTAGGGCCGCCTACGAGCAGTACTTC
TRBV4-1	-	TRBJ1-1	-	CASSQPAAGLNTEAFF	TGCGCCAGCAGCCAACCGGCGGCCGGTTTGAACACTGAAGCTTTCTTT
TRBV30	-	TRBJ1-6	-	CAWSGEPAGSPLHF	TGTGCCTGGAGTGGGGAACCCGCCGGTTCACCCCTCCACTTT
TRBV5-6	-	TRBJ1-2	TRBD1	CASSPGGYGYTF	TGTGCCAGCAGCCCAGGGGGATATGGCTACACCTTC
TRBV6-6	-	TRBJ2-7	-	CASSLVMGEQYF	TGTGCCAGCAGCCTCGTGATGGGCGAGCAGTACTTC
TRBV13	-	TRBJ1-4	TRBD1	CASSLRGQVNEKLFF	TGTGCCAGCAGCCTCAGGGGGCAGGTTAATGAAAAACTGTTTTTT
TRBV9	once	TRBJ2-7	-	CASSVGGVAYEQYF	TGTGCCAGCAGCGTAGGCGGGGTGGCGTACGAGCAGTACTTC
TRBV27	once	TRBJ1-1	TRBD1	CASRLGTGEAFF	TGTGCCAGCAGATTAGGGACAGGGGAAGCTTTCTTT
TRBV4-3	-	TRBJ2-7	TRBD2	CASSPSGGLAEGGDEQYF	TGCGCCAGCAGCCCCTCCGGGGGACTAGCGGAAGGGGGCGACGAGCAGTACTTC
TRBV23-1	-	TRBJ2-7	-	CAPAHRWGDEQYF	TGCGCCCCAGCACACAGGTGGGGAGACGAGCAGTACTTC
TRBV5-4	-	TRBJ1-1	-	CASLEGGMNTEAFF	TGTGCCAGCTTAGAGGGGGGTATGAACACTGAAGCTTTCTTT
TRBV19	-	TRBJ1-5	TRBD1	CASSLDREGNQPQHF	TGTGCCAGTAGTTTAGACAGGGAGGGGAATCAGCCCCAGCATTTT
TRBV7-7	-	TRBJ2-7	TRBD1	CASSLGTGDEQYF	TGTGCTAGCAGCTTAGGGACAGGGGACGAGCAGTACTTC
TRBV14	-	TRBJ1-2	TRBD1	CASSQGQGIGYTF	TGTGCCAGCAGCCAAGGACAGGGTATTGGCTACACCTTC
TRBV13	once	TRBJ1-1	-	CASSLSRGQGYTEAFF	TGTGCCAGCAGCTTATCTCGCGGGCAGGGGTACACTGAAGCTTTCTTT
TRBV15	-	TRBJ1-3	-	CATSSTWTDSGNTIYF	TGTGCCACCAGCAGCACCTGGACGGACTCTGGAAACACCATATATTTT
TRBV9	-	TRBJ2-3	TRBD2	CASSGGTSGTDTQYF	TGTGCCAGCAGCGGGGGGACTAGCGGTACAGATACGCAGTATTTT
TRBV6-5	-	TRBJ2-5	-	CASSYWGAGGETQYF	TGTGCCAGCAGTTACTGGGGAGCGGGCGGGGAGACCCAGTACTTC
TRBV5-1	-	TRBJ2-7	-	CASSFDGSYEQYF	TGCGCCAGCAGCTTCGACGGCTCCTACGAGCAGTACTTC
TRBV28	-	TRBJ1-2	-	CASSFGSSDYGYTF	TGTGCCAGCAGTTTCGGCAGTTCTGACTATGGCTACACCTTC
TRBV4-3	-	TRBJ2-5	-	CASSQGYRDEGTQYF	TGCGCCAGCAGCCAAGGCTACAGGGATGAAGGGACCCAGTACTTC
TRBV27	once	TRBJ2-7	TRBD1	CASSSQQGPTYEQYF	TGTGCCAGCAGTTCCCAACAGGGGCCAACCTACGAGCAGTACTTC
TRBV6-1	-	TRBJ2-4	-	CASSEARTTKNIQYF	TGTGCCAGCAGTGAAGCGCGGACGACCAAAAACATTCAGTACTTC
TRBV7-2	-	TRBJ2-7	TRBD1	CASSQGGAGYEQYF	TGTGCCAGCAGCCAAGGGGGCGCAGGGTACGAGCAGTACTTC
TRBV9	-	TRBJ2-4	-	CASSGTSSMDF	TGTGCCAGCAGCGGAACTAGTTCGATGGACTTC
TRBV9	-	TRBJ2-7	-	CASSVGGISYEQYF	TGTGCCAGCAGCGTAGGTGGGATCTCCTACGAGCAGTACTTC
TRBV9	-	TRBJ2-2	TRBD2	CASSPRRGGLGKTGELFF	TGTGCCAGCAGCCCCCGTAGGGGAGGACTAGGTAAGACCGGGGAGCTGTTTTTT
TRBV6-5	-	TRBJ1-5	-	CASSPPGGPQHF	TGTGCCAGCAGTCCCCCGGGAGGGCCCCAGCATTTT
TRBV5-6	-	TRBJ2-1	-	CASSLYLIGDEQFF	TGTGCCAGCAGCTTGTACCTAATCGGGGATGAGCAGTTCTTC
TRBV15	-	TRBJ1-1	TRBD1	CATSTGTGSEAFF	TGTGCCACCAGCACTGGGACAGGTTCTGAAGCTTTCTTT